The sample holds a few counts of the clone carrying this T cell receptor beta chain. Its antigen remains unidentified. The TCR library protocol attached unique molecular identifiers to the individual cDNA molecules. In TCRdb, the 5' RACE reads were re-called with MiXCR into one record per CDR3 protein. The sample carries 60,000 to 75,000 distinct CDR3 sequences, around 12% recorded once. The sample belongs to a study of early T cells in non-severe SARS-CoV-2 infection. Study overall: Chains from this unsorted whole-blood bulk RNA could not be paired. Study findings and constraints: Lookups in VDJdb leaned toward anti-spike CD8 responses and missed private and CD4 specificities.

CDR1 and CDR2 (germline): DFQATT, SNEGSKA (reference sequence). The CDR3 contains 13 residues. The V gene lost 4 bases and the J gene lost 1 base, with 9 bases spanning the gap. V is TRBV20-1 and J is TRBJ2-3; D might be TRBD2 (6 bases). The input for sequencing was whole blood, taken at baseline. This sequence was found in an adult who was a healthcare worker with PCR-confirmed SARS-CoV-2 infection or an uninfected control (not recorded which). The CDR3 region is CSAIPGGTDTQYF. For the CDR3, the DNA is TGCAGTGCTATTCCGGGAGGCACAGATACGCAGTATTTT.